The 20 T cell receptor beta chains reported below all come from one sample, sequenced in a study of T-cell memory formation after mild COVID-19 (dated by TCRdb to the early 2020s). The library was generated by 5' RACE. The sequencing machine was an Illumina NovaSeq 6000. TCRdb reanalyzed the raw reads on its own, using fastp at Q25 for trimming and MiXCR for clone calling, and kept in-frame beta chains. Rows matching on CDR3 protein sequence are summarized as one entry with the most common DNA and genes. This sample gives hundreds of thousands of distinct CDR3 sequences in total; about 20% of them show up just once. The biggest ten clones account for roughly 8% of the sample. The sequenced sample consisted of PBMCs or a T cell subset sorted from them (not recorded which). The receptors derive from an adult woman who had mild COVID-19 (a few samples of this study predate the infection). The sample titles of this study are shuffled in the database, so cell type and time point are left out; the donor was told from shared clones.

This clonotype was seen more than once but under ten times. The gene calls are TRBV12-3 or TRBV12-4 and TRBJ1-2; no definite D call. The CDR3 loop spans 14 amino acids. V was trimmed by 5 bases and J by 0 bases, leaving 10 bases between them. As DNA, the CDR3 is TGTGCCAGCAGTCCCAGGCAAACTAACTATGGCTACACCTTC. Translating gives CASSPRQTNYGYTF.

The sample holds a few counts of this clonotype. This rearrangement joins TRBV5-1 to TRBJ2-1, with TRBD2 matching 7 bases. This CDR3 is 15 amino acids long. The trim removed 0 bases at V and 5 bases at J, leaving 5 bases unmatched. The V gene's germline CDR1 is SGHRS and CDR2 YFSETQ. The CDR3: CASSLVSGFDNEQFF. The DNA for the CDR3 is TGCGCCAGCAGCTTGGTTAGCGGGTTCGACAATGAGCAGTTCTTC. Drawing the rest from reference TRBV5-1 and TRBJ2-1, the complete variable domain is KAGVTQTPRYLIKTRGQQVTLSCSPISGHRSVSWYQQTPGQGLQFLFEYFSETQRNKGNFPGRFSGRQFSNSRSEMNVSTLELGDSALYLCASSLVSGFDNEQFFGPGTRLTVL.

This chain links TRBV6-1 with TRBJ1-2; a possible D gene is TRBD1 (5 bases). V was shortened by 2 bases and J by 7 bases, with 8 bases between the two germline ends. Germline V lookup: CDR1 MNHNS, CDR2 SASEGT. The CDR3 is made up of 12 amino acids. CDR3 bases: TGTGCCAGCAGTGAAAGAGGGGTTGGCTACACCTTC. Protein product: CASSERGVGYTF.

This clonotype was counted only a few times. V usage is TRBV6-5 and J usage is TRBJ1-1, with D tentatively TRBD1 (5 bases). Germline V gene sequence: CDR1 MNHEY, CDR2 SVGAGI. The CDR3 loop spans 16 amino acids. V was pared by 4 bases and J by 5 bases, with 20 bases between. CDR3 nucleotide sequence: TGTGCCAGCAGTTCCGCGGACCTCCTCAAGGGGACTGAAGCTTTCTTT. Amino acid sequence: CASSSADLLKGTEAFF.

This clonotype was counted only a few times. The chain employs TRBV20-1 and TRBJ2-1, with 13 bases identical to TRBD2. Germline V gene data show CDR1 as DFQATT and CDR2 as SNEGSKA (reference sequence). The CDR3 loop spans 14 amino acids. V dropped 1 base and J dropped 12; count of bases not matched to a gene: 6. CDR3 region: CSARATSGGALQFF. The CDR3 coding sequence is TGCAGTGCTAGAGCCACTAGCGGGGGGGCATTGCAGTTCTTC.

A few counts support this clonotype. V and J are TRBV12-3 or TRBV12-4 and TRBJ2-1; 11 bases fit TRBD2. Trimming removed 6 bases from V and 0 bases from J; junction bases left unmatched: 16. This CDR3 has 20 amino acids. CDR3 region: CASRPLAGGAPSVSYNEQFF. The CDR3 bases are TGTGCCAGCAGACCCCTAGCGGGAGGCGCTCCCTCCGTCTCCTACAATGAGCAGTTCTTC.

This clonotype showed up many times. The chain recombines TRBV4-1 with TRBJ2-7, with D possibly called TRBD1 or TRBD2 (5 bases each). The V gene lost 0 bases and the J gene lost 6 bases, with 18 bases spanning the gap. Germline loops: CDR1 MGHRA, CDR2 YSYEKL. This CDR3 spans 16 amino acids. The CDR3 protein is CASSQETGDLYAEQYF. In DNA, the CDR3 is TGCGCCAGCAGCCAAGAGACCGGGGACCTGTATGCCGAGCAGTACTTC.

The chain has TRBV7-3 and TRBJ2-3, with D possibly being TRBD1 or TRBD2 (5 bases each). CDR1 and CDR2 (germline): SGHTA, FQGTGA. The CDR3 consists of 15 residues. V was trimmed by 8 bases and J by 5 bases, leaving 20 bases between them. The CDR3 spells CASGFTGTGGDTQYF. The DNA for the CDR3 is TGTGCCAGCGGGTTCACCGGGACGGGTGGAGATACGCAGTATTTT.

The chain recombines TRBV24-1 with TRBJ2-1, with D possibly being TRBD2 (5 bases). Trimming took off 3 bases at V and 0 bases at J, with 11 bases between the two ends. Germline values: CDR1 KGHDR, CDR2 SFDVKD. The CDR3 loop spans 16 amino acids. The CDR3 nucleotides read TGTGCCACCAGTGATGGACTCCATAGCTCCTACAATGAGCAGTTCTTC. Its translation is CATSDGLHSSYNEQFF.

CDR3 in DNA: TGTGCTGCGGGCCCCCGGGCAGATACGCAGTATTTT. Translation: CAAGPRADTQYF. This chain joins TRBV7-8 and TRBJ2-3, with D maybe TRBD2 (5 bases). In germline, CDR1 is SGHVS, CDR2 FQNEAQ. This CDR3 spans 12 amino acids.

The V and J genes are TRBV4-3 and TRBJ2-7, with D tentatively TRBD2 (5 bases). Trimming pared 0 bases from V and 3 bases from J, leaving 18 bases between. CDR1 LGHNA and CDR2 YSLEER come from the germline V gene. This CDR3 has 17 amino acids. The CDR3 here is CASSQDFRRQAFYEQYF. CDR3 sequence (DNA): TGCGCCAGCAGCCAAGACTTCAGGAGGCAGGCTTTCTACGAGCAGTACTTC.

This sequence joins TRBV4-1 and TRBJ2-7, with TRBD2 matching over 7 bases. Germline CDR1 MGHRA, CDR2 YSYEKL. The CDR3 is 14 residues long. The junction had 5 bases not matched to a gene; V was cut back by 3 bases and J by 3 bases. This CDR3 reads CASSQVTSFYEQYF. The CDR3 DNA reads TGCGCCAGCAGCCAGGTGACTAGCTTCTACGAGCAGTACTTC.

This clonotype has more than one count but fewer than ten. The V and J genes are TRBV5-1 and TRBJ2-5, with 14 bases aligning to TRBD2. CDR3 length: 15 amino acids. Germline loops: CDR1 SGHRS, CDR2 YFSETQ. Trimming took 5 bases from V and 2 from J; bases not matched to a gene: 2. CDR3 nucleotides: TGCGCCAGCAGTTGGACTAGCGGGGGGCAAGAGACCCAGTACTTC. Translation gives CASSWTSGGQETQYF.

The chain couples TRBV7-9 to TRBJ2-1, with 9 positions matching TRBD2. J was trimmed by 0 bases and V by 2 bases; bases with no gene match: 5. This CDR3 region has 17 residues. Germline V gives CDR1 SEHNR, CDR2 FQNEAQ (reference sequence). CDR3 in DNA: TGTGCCAGCAGCTTATCCAGTAGCGGGGGCTCCTACAATGAGCAGTTCTTC. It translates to CASSLSSSGGSYNEQFF.

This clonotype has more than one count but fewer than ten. This CDR3 reads CSAPERYTGTGYYGYTF. DNA for the CDR3: TGCAGTGCGCCCGAGAGATACACCGGGACAGGATACTATGGCTACACCTTC. The genes are TRBV20-1 and TRBJ1-2; TRBD1 matches 8 bases. V gave up 6 bases and J gave up 3 bases; unmatched junction bases: 18. The CDR3 is 17 residues long. CDR1 and CDR2 from the germline V gene are DFQATT and SNEGSKA (reference sequence).

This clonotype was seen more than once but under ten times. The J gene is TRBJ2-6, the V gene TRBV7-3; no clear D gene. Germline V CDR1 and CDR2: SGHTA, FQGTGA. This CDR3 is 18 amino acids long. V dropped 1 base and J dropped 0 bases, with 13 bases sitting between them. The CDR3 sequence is CASSLKLGPNSGANVLTF. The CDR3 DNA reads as TGTGCCAGCAGCTTAAAATTGGGTCCGAACTCTGGGGCCAACGTCCTGACTTTC.

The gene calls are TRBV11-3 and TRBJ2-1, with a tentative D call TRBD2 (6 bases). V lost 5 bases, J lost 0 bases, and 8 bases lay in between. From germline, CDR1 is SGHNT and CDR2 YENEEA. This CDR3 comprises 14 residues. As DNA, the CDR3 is TGTGCCAGCAGCGTTAGCGGCTCCTACAATGAGCAGTTCTTC. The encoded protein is CASSVSGSYNEQFF.

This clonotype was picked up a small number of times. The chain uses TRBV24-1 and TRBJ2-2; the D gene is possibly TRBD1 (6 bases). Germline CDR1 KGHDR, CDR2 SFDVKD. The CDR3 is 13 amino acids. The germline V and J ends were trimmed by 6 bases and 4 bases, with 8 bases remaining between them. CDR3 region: CATSYRATGELFF. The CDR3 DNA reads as TGTGCCACCAGTTACAGGGCCACCGGGGAGCTGTTTTTT.

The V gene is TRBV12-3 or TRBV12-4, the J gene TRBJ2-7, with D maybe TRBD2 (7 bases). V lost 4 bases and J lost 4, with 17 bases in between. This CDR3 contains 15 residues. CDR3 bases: TGTGCCAGCAGTTCCGATGGGGGGGGCCTGTACGAGCAGTACTTC. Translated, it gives CASSSDGGGLYEQYF.

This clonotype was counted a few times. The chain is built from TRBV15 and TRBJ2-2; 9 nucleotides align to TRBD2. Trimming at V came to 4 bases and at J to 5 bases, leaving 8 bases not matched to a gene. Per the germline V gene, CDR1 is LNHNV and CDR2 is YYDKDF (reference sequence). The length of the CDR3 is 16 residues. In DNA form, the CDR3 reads TGTGCCACCAGCATCCCAGGTAGCGGGAGAACCGGGGAGCTGTTTTTT. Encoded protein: CATSIPGSGRTGELFF.